The clone carrying this T cell receptor (beta chain) was observed a single time. As originally analysed: How many nucleated cells were present was estimated from reference gene primer amplification. Sequenced by immunoSEQ multiplex PCR; TCRdb stores in-frame clones only, minus some. D and trimming come from the DNA, and the V and J calls and clone size come from that table. The sample consists of about 75,000 clones, 84% of them appearing once. The data originate from a study of blood T cell repertoires in COVID-19. In the study overall: Some COVID-19 samples were acute and others convalescent; all came from the United States, Italy and Spain. In each case, the material was cDNA or gDNA derived from T cells, B-cell-depleted T cells, or PBMCs.

The V gene's germline CDR1 is LNHDA and CDR2 SQIVND (reference sequence). The V gene lost 8 bases and the J gene lost 0 bases, with 26 bases spanning the gap. The CDR3 is 19 residues long. The V and J genes are TRBV19 and TRBJ1-3, with D perhaps matching TRBD1 (6 bases). The sequence came from a woman aged 50 to 65 with acute or convalescent COVID-19. Sequenced material: peripheral blood. The CDR3 DNA is TGTGCCAGTCGGGGCCGAGCAGGGGCCGTACTCGTCTCTGGAAACACCATATATTTT. It specifies CASRGRAGAVLVSGNTIYF.